The text below deals with one T cell receptor (beta chain). Its target is unknown. This sample is part of a study of CD8 T cells in ankylosing spondylitis. Study-level points and caveats: Clones linked to disease, bearing a CD8+ phenotype, were relatively rare in peripheral blood.

V lost 6 bases to trimming and J lost 0 bases; unmatched junction nucleotides: 5. The CDR3 contains 15 residues. Germline CDR1 reads MNHEY; CDR2 reads SMNVEV (reference sequence). TCRdb re-called the 5' RACE reads through MiXCR, storing one row per CDR3 protein. The sample contains some 26,000 distinct CDR3 sequences, around 17% of which appear only once. Sequenced material: blood. The chain recombines TRBV27 with TRBJ2-1, with 7 bases identical to TRBD2. This clonotype was sampled from a male donor with ankylosing spondylitis or in good health (not recorded which). CDR3 sequence (DNA): TGTGCCAGCAGATCCGGGAGGTCCTCCTACAATGAGCAGTTCTTC. Translated, it gives CASRSGRSSYNEQFF.